This TCR beta chain was obtained from a study of T cell clonotyping in hematopoietic cell transplantation. Time point specified: recipient sample about 28 days before transplant, after cytoreduction. Germline values: CDR1 KGHSH, CDR2 LQKENI. This CDR3 is built from 14 residues. Trimming took 3 bases from V and 8 from J; bases not matched to a gene: 3. The data were produced by immunoSEQ multiplex PCR, yet TCRdb's version contains in-frame clones alone and is incomplete. The sample has some 50,000 clones, roughly four fifths seen once. The starting material was peripheral blood mononuclear cells, obtained before stem cell transplant. The clonotype was recovered from a man aged 55 to 70 with myelodysplastic syndrome. Some clones in this sample may be carry-over from other donors' samples. The chain has TRBV18 and TRBJ1-6; 8 bases line up with TRBD1. This chain's CDR3 is CASSPGQGYSPLHF. The CDR3 bases are TGTGCCAGCTCACCCGGACAGGGTTATTCACCCCTCCACTTT.